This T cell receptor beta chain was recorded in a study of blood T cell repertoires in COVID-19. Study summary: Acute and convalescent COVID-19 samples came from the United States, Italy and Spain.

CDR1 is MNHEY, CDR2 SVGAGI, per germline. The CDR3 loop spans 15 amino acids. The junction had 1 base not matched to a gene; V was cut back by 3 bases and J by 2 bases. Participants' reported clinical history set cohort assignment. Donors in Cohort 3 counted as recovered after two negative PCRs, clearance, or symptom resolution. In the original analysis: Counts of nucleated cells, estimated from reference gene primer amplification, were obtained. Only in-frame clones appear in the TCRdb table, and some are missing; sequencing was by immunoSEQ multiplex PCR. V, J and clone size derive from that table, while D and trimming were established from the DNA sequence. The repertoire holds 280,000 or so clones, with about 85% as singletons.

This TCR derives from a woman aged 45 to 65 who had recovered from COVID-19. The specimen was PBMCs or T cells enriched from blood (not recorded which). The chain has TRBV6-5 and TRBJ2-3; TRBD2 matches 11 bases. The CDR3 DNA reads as TGTGCCAGCAGTTATAGCGGGAGGGCCACAGATACGCAGTATTTT. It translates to CASSYSGRATDTQYF.